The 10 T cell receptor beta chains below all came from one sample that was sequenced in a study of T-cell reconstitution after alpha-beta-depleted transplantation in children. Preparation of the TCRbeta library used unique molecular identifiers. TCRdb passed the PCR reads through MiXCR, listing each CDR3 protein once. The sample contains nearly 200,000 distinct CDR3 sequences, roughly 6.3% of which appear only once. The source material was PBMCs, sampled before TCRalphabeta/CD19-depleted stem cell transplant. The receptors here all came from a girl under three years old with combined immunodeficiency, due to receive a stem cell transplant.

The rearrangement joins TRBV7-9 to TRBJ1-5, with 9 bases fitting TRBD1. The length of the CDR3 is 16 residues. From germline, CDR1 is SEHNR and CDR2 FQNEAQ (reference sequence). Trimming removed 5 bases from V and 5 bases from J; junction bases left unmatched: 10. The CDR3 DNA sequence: TGTGCCAGCAGCGCAAACCGGGACAGGGTTGATCAGCCCCAGCATTTT. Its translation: CASSANRDRVDQPQHF.

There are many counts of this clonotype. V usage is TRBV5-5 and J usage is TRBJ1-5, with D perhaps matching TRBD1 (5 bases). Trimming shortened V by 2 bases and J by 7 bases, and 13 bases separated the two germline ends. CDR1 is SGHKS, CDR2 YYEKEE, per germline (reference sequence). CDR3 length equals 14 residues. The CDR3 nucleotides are TGTGCCAGCAGCTTTTATCAGGGTCCGCAGCCCCAGCATTTT. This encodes CASSFYQGPQPQHF.

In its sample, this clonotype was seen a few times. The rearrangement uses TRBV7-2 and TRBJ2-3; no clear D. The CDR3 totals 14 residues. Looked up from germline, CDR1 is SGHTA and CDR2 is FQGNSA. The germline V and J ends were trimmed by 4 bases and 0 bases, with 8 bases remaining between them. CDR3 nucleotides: TGTGCCAGCAGCTCCTTGGGGAGCACAGATACGCAGTATTTT. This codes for CASSSLGSTDTQYF.

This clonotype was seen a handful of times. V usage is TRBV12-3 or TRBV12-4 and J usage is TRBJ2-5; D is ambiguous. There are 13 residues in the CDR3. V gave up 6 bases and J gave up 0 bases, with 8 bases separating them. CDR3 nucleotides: TGTGCCAGCAGCCAAAATGACCAAGAGACCCAGTACTTC. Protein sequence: CASSQNDQETQYF.

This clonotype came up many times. CDR3 region: CASSLGWGVYEQYF. In nucleotides, the CDR3 is TGTGCCAGCAGTTTAGGTTGGGGGGTATACGAGCAGTACTTC. J is TRBJ2-7 and V is TRBV12-3 or TRBV12-4, with D perhaps matching TRBD2 (6 bases). The CDR3 consists of 14 residues. Trimming took 1 base from V and 4 from J, leaving 11 bases between them.

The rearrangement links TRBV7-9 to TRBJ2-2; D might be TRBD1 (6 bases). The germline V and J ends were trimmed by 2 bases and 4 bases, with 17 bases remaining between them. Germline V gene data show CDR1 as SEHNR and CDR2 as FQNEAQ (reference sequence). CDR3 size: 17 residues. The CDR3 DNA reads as TGTGCCAGCAGCTTAAATCTCCCCACAGGGAGCACCGGGGAGCTGTTTTTT. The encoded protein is CASSLNLPTGSTGELFF.

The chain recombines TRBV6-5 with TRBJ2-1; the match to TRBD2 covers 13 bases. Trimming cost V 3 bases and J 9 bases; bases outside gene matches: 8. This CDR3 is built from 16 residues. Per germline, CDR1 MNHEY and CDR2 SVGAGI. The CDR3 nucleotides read TGTGCCAGCAGTTATCTTCGGACTAGCGGGGGTGTTGAGCAGTTCTTC. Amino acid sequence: CASSYLRTSGGVEQFF.

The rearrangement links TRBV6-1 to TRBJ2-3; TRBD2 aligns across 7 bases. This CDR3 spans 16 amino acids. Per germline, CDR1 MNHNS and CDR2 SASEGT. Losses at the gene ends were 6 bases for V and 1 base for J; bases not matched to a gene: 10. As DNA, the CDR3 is TGTGCCAGCAGCCGCCGTCGCGGGAGCCGCACAGATACGCAGTATTTT. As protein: CASSRRRGSRTDTQYF.

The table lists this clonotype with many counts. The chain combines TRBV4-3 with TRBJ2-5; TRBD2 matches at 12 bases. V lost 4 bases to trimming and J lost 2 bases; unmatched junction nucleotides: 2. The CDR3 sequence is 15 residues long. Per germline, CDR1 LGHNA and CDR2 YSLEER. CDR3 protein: CASSPTSGGQETQYF. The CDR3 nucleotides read TGCGCCAGCAGCCCCACTAGCGGGGGGCAAGAGACCCAGTACTTC.

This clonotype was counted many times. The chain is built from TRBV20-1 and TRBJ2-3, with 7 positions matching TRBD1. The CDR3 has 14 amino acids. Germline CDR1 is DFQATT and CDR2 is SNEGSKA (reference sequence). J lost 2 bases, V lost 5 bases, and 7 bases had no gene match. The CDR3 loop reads CSAGRGQYTDTQYF. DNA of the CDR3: TGCAGTGCTGGTAGGGGGCAGTACACAGATACGCAGTATTTT.